Sequencing of this TCR beta chain was carried out in a study of T cells in Graves' hyperthyroidism and ophthalmopathy (dated by TCRdb to between 2018 and 2021). About the investigation overall: Peripheral blood was collected at initial diagnosis, before any treatment. Prospective prediction of ophthalmopathy was tested in an independent validation cohort of approximately 19 hyperthyroidism patients and around 16 patients who later progressed to ophthalmopathy. A discovery cohort of about a hundred patients, approximately 44 with Graves' ophthalmopathy and over 55 with stable Graves' hyperthyroidism, was used to find distinguishing TCR V-J signatures. The 100 or so discovery patients were divided at random into training and test sets in a 7:3 ratio. Thyroid tissue and blood T-cell repertoires from several Graves' hyperthyroidism patients were also compared in the study. The paper describes TCR Vbeta CDR3 sequencing of 120 to 150 peripheral blood samples, made up of about 40 ophthalmopathy patients, approximately 73 hyperthyroidism patients and roughly 17 progressor patients. After blood sampling, hyperthyroidism patients were treated with methimazole at a starting dose of 30 mg daily, and ophthalmopathy patients were treated with high-dose intravenous methylprednisolone. What the study reported, not specific to this receptor: In cross-validation, a model built on a 13 V-J signature told ophthalmopathy apart from stable hyperthyroidism with just under 90% sensitivity and roughly 82% specificity, and in testing the same model reached 80%/75%. Sample size was not statistically predetermined, and blinding of investigators to group allocation was not performed. Most expanded thyroid clonotypes (frequency above 0.001) were also found in blood, which suggests that blood repertoires may mirror thyroid immune responses. In validation, the model predicted progression to ophthalmopathy a median of approximately 6.6 months before onset, with approximately 71% sensitivity and roughly 72% specificity.

V ends up 7 bases short and J 3 bases short, with an unmatched junction base count of 7. Its CDR3 holds 16 amino acids, cysteine through phenylalanine. Only the CDR3 DNA is retained, 48 bases long and in frame from the first base. This clonotype has at least ten counts. Its specific antigen is unknown. No base quality values were provided; no much bigger clone lies one nucleotide off. Stable Graves' hyperthyroidism was defined as the absence of progression to ophthalmopathy over 18 months of follow-up. Hyperthyroidism patients were aged 18 to 65 years and newly diagnosed, with disease duration of less than 2 months. Any patient with an uncontrolled infection, another autoimmune disease, pregnancy or lactation was excluded. Diagnoses were established on the basis of clinical symptoms, serum thyroxine and TRAb, thyroid ultrasound, and orbital computed tomography. Ficoll-Paque density gradient centrifugation was used to isolate PBMCs from 8.5 to 10 ml of fresh peripheral blood. Total RNA was extracted using Trizol reagent, and RNA quality was assessed on an Agilent 2100 Bioanalyzer.

TCR beta CDR3 regions were amplified from RNA transcripts. For the first round of RT-PCR on the TCR CDR3, the HTBI primer set was used together with the Qiagen OneStep RT-PCR kit. Libraries were constructed in a second round of multiplex PCR, after which size selection and purification were carried out. The libraries were sequenced on an Illumina HiSeq2000 using paired-end 100 bp reads. The authors' pipeline ran thus. SOAPnuke was used to process the raw data, throwing out any read that contained adapters or uncalled bases, had a mean Phred below 15, or lacked an exact constant-primer or identifier match. COPE v1.2.5 was used to merge high-quality paired reads, and clonotypes were defined as unique nucleotide sequences. Clonotypes were aligned to IMGT TRBV, TRBD and TRBJ reference segments using MiTCR v1.1. Analysis was restricted to V-J combinations with a frequency above 0.0001, which covered 99.2% of repertoires. A TCS score was defined as the ratio between F50 (clonal expansion) and ExV (chaos), using BLOSUM62-based TCRdist between CDR3 peptides within each V-J. Welch's t-statistics and random forest reduced roughly 540 V-J features to some 14, which were used in a naive Bayes classifier (R e1071). TCRdb itself trimmed the public reads at Q25 with fastp, ran MiXCR and retained productive beta chains. Each entry merges the rows of one CDR3 protein and shows their most common DNA and genes. None of the V and J calls come from the authors' own analysis; TCRdb made them. The sample table shows 300,000 to 350,000 distinct CDR3 sequences, and roughly 17% are seen once. The ten biggest clones cover roughly a third of the sample.

This TCR derives from a man aged 25-40 years with Graves' hyperthyroidism. The chain is made from TRBV12-3 or TRBV12-4 and TRBJ2-1; 12 bases in the junction line up with TRBD2. What was sequenced was blood. The CDR3 is CASKPRTSGDYNEQFF. At the DNA level, the sequence is TGTGCCAGCAAGCCAAGGACTAGCGGGGACTACAATGAGCAGTTCTTC.